What follows are 24 T cell receptor beta chains derived from one specimen sequenced in a study of T cells after yellow fever vaccination. TCRdb re-analysed the 5' RACE reads in MiXCR, keeping a single row per CDR3 protein. The sample consists of about 260,000 distinct CDR3 sequences, under 15% of them appearing once. This sample comprised CD4+ T cells sorted from PBMCs, obtained 45 days after the yellow fever booster vaccination. These receptors were taken from a man aged 25 to 40 who received the YFV17D yellow fever vaccine.

The chain joins TRBV29-1 to TRBJ2-3, with D tentatively TRBD2 (6 bases). The germline V gene encodes CDR1 SQVTM and CDR2 ANQGSEA. Deletions cut 2 bases from V and 6 bases from J, with 9 bases between. The CDR3 is 12 residues long. The CDR3 coding sequence is TGCAGCGTTGAATCGGGAGATGATACGCAGTATTTT. Translating gives CSVESGDDTQYF.

This clonotype was picked up a small number of times. The genes are TRBV7-2 and TRBJ2-5; D unclear. Germline CDR1 and CDR2: SGHTA and FQGNSA. V was cut by 5 bases and J by 5 bases, with 18 bases left in between. The CDR3 is 15 amino acids. The CDR3 spells CASSPLRADGETQYF. The CDR3 nucleotides are TGTGCCAGCAGCCCACTTCGGGCGGATGGCGAGACCCAGTACTTC.

CDR3 region: CASSQTTGSSYNEQFF. Here the CDR3 DNA reads TGTGCCAGCAGCCAAACCACAGGGAGCTCCTACAATGAGCAGTTCTTC. This rearrangement joins TRBV7-2 to TRBJ2-1, with a weak D call TRBD1 (6 bases). V dropped 5 bases and J dropped 0 bases, with 14 bases sitting between them. The CDR3 sequence is 16 residues long. Germline lookup yields CDR1 SGHTA and CDR2 FQGNSA.

This rearrangement joins TRBV6-1 to TRBJ2-5; tentative D call: TRBD1 (6 bases). Between the trimmed V and J ends, which lost 6 bases and 5 bases, there was a span of 22 bases. The CDR3 has 16 residues. Germline CDR1 is MNHNS and CDR2 is SASEGT. The CDR3 DNA reads as TGTGCCAGCAGACCTACCGGACAGCCCATAGGGGAGACCCAGTACTTC. This gives the protein CASRPTGQPIGETQYF.

The V call is TRBV19, the J call TRBJ2-1; TRBD2 matches 10 bases. The CDR3 extends over 16 amino acids. Germline CDR1 reads LNHDA; CDR2 reads SQIVND (reference sequence). Trimming at V came to 6 bases and at J to 9 bases, leaving 14 bases not matched to a gene. CDR3 sequence reads: CASRRGLAGVLGEQFF. The CDR3 DNA reads as TGTGCCAGTAGAAGAGGGCTAGCGGGAGTCCTGGGTGAGCAGTTCTTC.

This clonotype was detected only a few times. The chain is built from TRBV20-1 and TRBJ1-2, with a weak D call TRBD1 (5 bases). CDR1 is DFQATT, CDR2 SNEGSKA, per germline (reference sequence). The CDR3 has 13 amino acids. V gave up 2 bases and J gave up 4 bases, with 11 bases separating them. This CDR3 is CSARSTGLYGYTF. The CDR3, as DNA: TGCAGTGCTAGATCCACAGGCCTCTATGGCTACACCTTC.

This clonotype came up a few times. V usage is TRBV5-6 and J usage is TRBJ2-7; D is undetermined. Germline CDR1 reads SGHDT; CDR2 reads YYEEEE. Trimming left V 2 bases short and J 6 bases short, with 12 bases between. The CDR3 length is 13 residues. The CDR3 region has the DNA TGTGCCAGCAGCTTCCCGGCGGCCCTCGAGCAGTACTTC. This codes for CASSFPAALEQYF.

This clonotype was seen only a few times. This chain uses TRBV29-1 with TRBJ2-7; D may match TRBD1 or TRBD2 (5 bases each). The CDR3 is 11 residues long. V lost 4 bases, J lost 3 bases, and 7 bases lay in between. The germline CDR1 and CDR2 sequences are SQVTM and ANQGSEA. In DNA form, the CDR3 reads TGCAGCGTTGTGAGGGGCTACGAGCAGTACTTC. Translating gives CSVVRGYEQYF.

V gene TRBV9 combines with J gene TRBJ2-7; D is unclear. The CDR3 is 14 amino acids. The V end lost 4 bases, the J end lost 0 bases, and 11 bases lay between the germline ends. Germline V gives CDR1 SGDLS, CDR2 YYNGEE. The CDR3 spells CASSPSTHSYEQYF. The CDR3 DNA reads as TGTGCCAGCAGCCCAAGCACACACTCCTACGAGCAGTACTTC.

The V gene is TRBV20-1, the J gene TRBJ2-7; 9 nucleotides agree with TRBD2. Trimming at V came to 1 base and at J to 6 bases, leaving 10 bases not matched to a gene. CDR1 and CDR2 (germline): DFQATT, SNEGSKA (reference sequence). This CDR3 has 15 residues. Here the CDR3 reads CSARVGTSSSPEQYF. The CDR3 coding sequence is TGCAGTGCTAGAGTTGGGACTAGCTCCTCCCCCGAGCAGTACTTC.

This sequence joins TRBV5-4 and TRBJ2-5; TRBD1 matches 9 bases. This CDR3 has 12 residues. Looked up from germline, CDR1 is SGHNT and CDR2 is YYREEE (reference sequence). J gave up 5 bases and V 7 bases, and 3 bases lay outside the gene matches. As DNA, the CDR3 is TGTGCCAGCGGACAGGGGTTGGAGACCCAGTACTTC. This gives the protein CASGQGLETQYF.

This clonotype has a handful of counts. The chain joins TRBV5-1 to TRBJ2-1, with 10 bases identical to TRBD2. Trimming took 4 bases from V and 2 from J; bases not matched to a gene: 6. The CDR3 has 16 residues. Germline V CDR1 and CDR2: SGHRS, YFSETQ. CDR3 sequence: CASSRTSGYTYNEQFF. The DNA for the CDR3 is TGCGCCAGCAGCCGGACTAGCGGCTACACCTACAATGAGCAGTTCTTC.

This chain connects TRBV6-1 to TRBJ2-7; the D gene is possibly TRBD2 (6 bases). The V end lost 2 bases, the J end lost 4 bases, and 15 bases lay between the germline ends. CDR3 length: 15 residues. Germline V CDR1 and CDR2: MNHNS, SASEGT. The CDR3 reads CASSERRLGGYEQYF. The CDR3 nucleotides are TGTGCCAGCAGTGAAAGGCGACTAGGAGGGTACGAGCAGTACTTC.

The gene calls are TRBV7-9 and TRBJ2-4; tentatively, D is TRBD2 (5 bases). Per the germline V gene, CDR1 is SEHNR and CDR2 is FQNEAQ (reference sequence). CDR3 length equals 13 residues. The V end lost 4 bases, the J end lost 8 bases, and 12 bases lay between the germline ends. For the CDR3, the DNA is TGTGCCAGCAGCTCCGGACTGATTGACATTCAGTACTTC. It specifies CASSSGLIDIQYF. Looking up the rest from reference TRBV7-9 and TRBJ2-4 gives the full variable domain: DTGVSQNPRHKITKRGQNVTFRCDPISEHNRLYWYRQTLGQGPEFLTYFQNEAQLEKSRLLSDRFSAERPKGSFSTLEIQRTEQGDSAMYLCASSSGLIDIQYFGAGTRLSVL.

The CDR3 DNA is TGTGCCAGCAGTTTATTGACTAGCGGCAAACCCAGCTCCTACGAGCAGTACTTC. Translation: CASSLLTSGKPSSYEQYF. The rearrangement links TRBV28 to TRBJ2-7, with TRBD2 matching over 9 bases. The CDR3 has 18 residues. Germline-derived CDR1 and CDR2 are MDHEN and SYDVKM. After removal of 1 base from V and 0 bases from J, the junction contained 10 bases not matched to a gene.

This chain uses TRBV4-1 with TRBJ1-3, with D perhaps matching TRBD1 (6 bases). This CDR3 has 16 residues. V was pared by 3 bases and J by 4 bases, with 16 bases between. The germline V gene has CDR1 MGHRA and CDR2 YSYEKL. In nucleotides, the CDR3 is TGCGCCAGCAGCCACATCTACAGGGCAAGGGGAAACACCATATATTTT. It specifies CASSHIYRARGNTIYF.

The rearrangement links TRBV5-1 to TRBJ2-1, with 7 bases matching TRBD2. The germline CDR1 and CDR2 sequences are SGHRS and YFSETQ. The CDR3 is 14 residues long. V shed 7 bases and J 0 bases; nucleotides not matched to a gene: 4. This CDR3 reads CASGLGDSYNEQFF. The CDR3 region has the DNA TGCGCCAGCGGACTAGGGGACTCCTACAATGAGCAGTTCTTC. The full variable domain, rest sourced from reference TRBV5-1 and TRBJ2-1, is KAGVTQTPRYLIKTRGQQVTLSCSPISGHRSVSWYQQTPGQGLQFLFEYFSETQRNKGNFPGRFSGRQFSNSRSEMNVSTLELGDSALYLCASGLGDSYNEQFFGPGTRLTVL.

This clonotype showed up just a few times. This chain joins TRBV4-3 and TRBJ1-3, with no clear D. There are 13 residues in the CDR3. The germline V gene has CDR1 LGHNA and CDR2 YSLEER. Trimming removed 4 bases from V and 8 bases from J, with 12 bases in between. CDR3 in amino acids: CASSPTLGHTIYF. The CDR3 DNA follows: TGCGCCAGCAGCCCCACTCTCGGCCACACCATATATTTT.

CDR3 coding DNA: TGTGCCAGCAGCCATTCGGACCGAGGGACAGGAACCTACGAGCAGTACTTC. It yields the protein CASSHSDRGTGTYEQYF. The chain has TRBV7-8 and TRBJ2-7; 8 bases agree with TRBD1. Germline CDR1 reads SGHVS; CDR2 reads FQNEAQ. The CDR3 has 17 amino acids. Losses at the gene ends were 5 bases for V and 2 bases for J; bases not matched to a gene: 14.

The chain combines TRBV12-3 or TRBV12-4 with TRBJ2-1, with 7 bases fitting TRBD1. The CDR3 is made up of 16 amino acids. V shed 6 bases and J 0 bases; nucleotides not matched to a gene: 8. CDR3 sequence (DNA): TGTGCCAGCAGCCCGACAGGGAGTGCCTCCTACAATGAGCAGTTCTTC. It encodes CASSPTGSASYNEQFF.

This chain joins TRBV10-1 and TRBJ1-1; the D is unclear. Germline V gene sequence: CDR1 WNHNN, CDR2 SYGVQD (reference sequence). This CDR3 is built from 12 residues. V was pared by 3 bases and J by 1 base, with 3 bases between. The CDR3 loop reads CASSERNTEAFF. The CDR3 nucleotides are TGCGCCAGCAGTGAACGGAACACTGAAGCTTTCTTT.

This clonotype was seen repeatedly, ten times or more. This sequence joins TRBV6-5 and TRBJ2-1, with D perhaps being TRBD1 or TRBD2 (5 bases each). Germline values: CDR1 MNHEY, CDR2 SVGAGI. Trimming took off 6 bases at V and 1 base at J, with 16 bases between the two ends. The CDR3 is 16 residues long. CDR3 protein: CASSYRGSRSYNEQFF. The CDR3 DNA follows: TGTGCCAGCAGCTACCGGGGCTCAAGGTCCTACAATGAGCAGTTCTTC.

This clonotype turned up a few times. The J gene is TRBJ2-7, the V gene TRBV24-1; D not resolved. The CDR3 totals 13 residues. V was trimmed by 3 bases and J by 6 bases, leaving 11 bases between them. Germline-derived CDR1 and CDR2 are KGHDR and SFDVKD. The chain's CDR3 is CATSDPVALEQYF. The CDR3 DNA is TGTGCCACCAGTGATCCCGTGGCGCTCGAGCAGTACTTC.

This chain connects TRBV28 to TRBJ2-2, with a weak D call TRBD2 (5 bases). Germline CDR1 and CDR2: MDHEN and SYDVKM. The CDR3 is 14 residues long. The V end lost 4 bases, the J end lost 13 bases, and 19 bases lay between the germline ends. CDR3: CASSSTSPERALFF. CDR3 sequence (DNA): TGTGCCAGCAGTTCTACGTCCCCGGAGAGGGCGCTGTTTTTT.